These 23 T cell receptor beta chains share one sample of origin, sequenced in a study of T cells in Graves' hyperthyroidism and ophthalmopathy (dated by TCRdb to the late 2010s). Library creation used multiplex PCR. The sequencer listed for this sample is Illumina HiSeq 2000. The TCR beta CDR3 regions were amplified from RNA transcripts. The first round of RT-PCR for the TCR CDR3 was performed with the HTBI primer set and the Qiagen OneStep RT-PCR kit. The public reads were reprocessed in TCRdb via fastp at Q25 and MiXCR, keeping in-frame beta chains. Each entry merges the rows of one CDR3 protein and shows their most common DNA and genes. The sample table lists over 700,000 distinct CDR3 sequences, around 19% of them with a count of one. The ten largest clonotypes hold approximately 16% of the sample. Source material: blood. Receptors originate from a woman aged 50 to 60 with Graves' hyperthyroidism that later progressed to Graves' ophthalmopathy.

This clonotype was found many times. The rearrangement links TRBV11-2 to TRBJ1-5; TRBD1 is a possible D gene (5 bases). Between the trimmed V and J ends, which lost 0 bases and 0 bases, there was a span of 6 bases. The CDR3 contains 15 residues. The germline V gene encodes CDR1 SGHAT and CDR2 FQNNGV. The CDR3 DNA sequence: TGTGCCAGCAGCTTAGACCAGGGTAGCAATCAGCCCCAGCATTTT. Protein product: CASSLDQGSNQPQHF.

This chain connects TRBV29-1 to TRBJ2-7; D remains unclear. Germline CDR1 reads SQVTM; CDR2 reads ANQGSEA. The CDR3 extends over 15 amino acids. The ends were cut back, 0 bases at V and 1 base at J, with 13 bases in the middle. In nucleotides, the CDR3 is TGCAGCGTTGAAGATTCCACTGATGGATCCTACGAGCAGTACTTC. Protein sequence: CSVEDSTDGSYEQYF.

This clonotype was counted many times. V gene TRBV3-1 combines with J gene TRBJ1-2; TRBD1 agrees at 7 bases. The V segment lost 3 bases and the J segment 1 base; nucleotides outside the gene matches: 8. This CDR3 has 16 amino acids. Germline V CDR1 and CDR2: LGHDT, YNNKEL (reference sequence). CDR3 residues: CASSQAKTGRNYGYTF. CDR3 DNA: TGTGCCAGCAGCCAGGCTAAGACAGGGCGTAACTATGGCTACACCTTC.

This sequence joins TRBV19 and TRBJ1-3; a weak D match, TRBD1 (5 bases). The CDR3 contains 13 residues. Germline V CDR1 and CDR2: LNHDA, SQIVND (reference sequence). Trimming removed 10 bases from V and 2 bases from J, with 12 bases in between. CDR3 sequence: CATAETAGNTIYF. CDR3 in DNA: TGTGCCACCGCCGAGACAGCTGGAAACACCATATATTTT.

The CDR3 sequence is CSASLQGSGYGYTF. CDR3 DNA: TGCAGTGCTAGCTTACAGGGGAGCGGCTATGGCTACACCTTC. This chain joins TRBV20-1 and TRBJ1-2; 7 nucleotides align to TRBD1. This CDR3 has 14 amino acids. The V segment lost 3 bases and the J segment 4 bases; nucleotides outside the gene matches: 8. The germline CDR1 and CDR2 sequences are DFQATT and SNEGSKA (reference sequence).

J is TRBJ2-3 and V is TRBV10-1; 13 nucleotides line up with TRBD2. The germline gives CDR1 WNHNN, CDR2 SYGVQD (reference sequence). This CDR3 spans 16 amino acids. V lost 3 bases to trimming and J lost 6 bases; unmatched junction nucleotides: 6. This chain's CDR3 is CASSEGLAGAMDTQYF. In nucleotides, the CDR3 is TGCGCCAGCAGTGAAGGACTAGCGGGGGCAATGGATACGCAGTATTTT.

This chain uses TRBV12-3 or TRBV12-4 with TRBJ2-1; the D call may be TRBD1 or TRBD2 (5 bases each). The ends were cut back, 10 bases at V and 1 base at J, with 17 bases in the middle. This CDR3 has 15 residues. DNA of the CDR3: TGTGCCACCGGGACGGCTGAGGGTTCCTACAATGAGCAGTTCTTC. Amino acids: CATGTAEGSYNEQFF.

On this clonotype itself: This may arise from a read error, as a much more abundant clone is one base away. As DNA, the CDR3 is TGTGCCATCAGTGCAAGGGTCTACGGCGAGCAGTACTTC. Residues: CAISARVYGEQYF. The chain recombines TRBV10-3 with TRBJ2-7; D remains unclear. The CDR3 sequence is 13 residues long. Germline loops: CDR1 ENHRY, CDR2 SYGVKD. Trimming took off 4 bases at V and 6 bases at J, with 13 bases between the two ends.

This clonotype was recorded a few times. The J gene is TRBJ2-3, the V gene TRBV30; no reliable D call. This CDR3 has 14 residues. V lost 0 bases to trimming and J lost 4 bases, with 11 bases between them. CDR1 and CDR2 from the germline V gene are GTSNPN and SVGIG (reference sequence). The CDR3 region is CAWSVQVGSDTQYF. The CDR3 nucleotides are TGTGCCTGGAGTGTACAAGTTGGTTCAGATACGCAGTATTTT.

This clonotype was detected ten times or more. This chain uses TRBV11-2 with TRBJ1-2; perhaps TRBD1 as D (6 bases). Trimming removed 5 bases at V and 3 bases at J, with 16 bases between. The CDR3 is 15 amino acids. CDR1 is SGHAT and CDR2 is FQNNGV in the germline V gene. CDR3 in DNA: TGTGCCAGCAGCGGCTACGACAGGACCCACTATGGCTACACCTTC. Translation: CASSGYDRTHYGYTF.

The rearrangement joins TRBV9 to TRBJ1-2, with a possible D match to TRBD1 (6 bases). The germline V and J ends were trimmed by 0 bases and 4 bases, with 10 bases remaining between them. The CDR3 is 14 residues long. Germline values: CDR1 SGDLS, CDR2 YYNGEE. CDR3 sequence (DNA): TGTGCCAGCAGCGTAGAGGGGGGCTTCTATGGCTACACCTTC. Its protein is CASSVEGGFYGYTF.

The chain is built from TRBV4-1 and TRBJ2-1; TRBD2 is a possible D gene (5 bases). Germline V gene lookup returns CDR1 MGHRA and CDR2 YSYEKL. V was cut by 2 bases and J by 3 bases, with 20 bases left in between. This CDR3 is 18 amino acids long. The CDR3 protein is CASSQLSMADSLYNEQFF. The CDR3 nucleotides read TGCGCCAGCAGCCAATTAAGCATGGCGGACTCGCTCTACAATGAGCAGTTCTTC.

V and J are TRBV6-1 and TRBJ2-2; D unresolved. Germline values: CDR1 MNHNS, CDR2 SASEGT. CDR3 length equals 14 residues. V dropped 5 bases and J dropped 9 bases, with 16 bases sitting between them. CDR3 residues: CASSPSLTVWELFF. DNA of the CDR3: TGTGCCAGCAGTCCCTCGCTAACCGTCTGGGAGCTGTTTTTT.

V usage is TRBV25-1 and J usage is TRBJ1-5; unclear D gene. The germline V and J ends were trimmed by 4 bases and 0 bases, with 10 bases remaining between them. Germline V lookup: CDR1 MGHDK, CDR2 SYGVNS. The CDR3 sequence is 15 residues long. CDR3 nucleotides: TGTGCCAGCAGTGCGCCGGGAGTTAGCAATCAGCCCCAGCATTTT. Translated: CASSAPGVSNQPQHF.

The rearrangement joins TRBV19 to TRBJ1-5; 7 bases are shared with TRBD1. Germline V gene sequence: CDR1 LNHDA, CDR2 SQIVND (reference sequence). The V and J ends lost 1 base and 6 bases, in that order; junction bases with no gene match: 6. The CDR3 has 15 amino acids. The CDR3 region is CASSIGDRAGQPQHF. The CDR3 DNA follows: TGTGCCAGTAGTATAGGCGACAGGGCTGGTCAGCCCCAGCATTTT. Full variable domain (missing parts from reference TRBV19 and TRBJ1-5): DGGITQSPKYLFRKEGQNVTLSCEQNLNHDAMYWYRQDPGQGLRLIYYSQIVNDFQKGDIAEGYSVSREKKESFPLTVTSAQKNPTAFYLCASSIGDRAGQPQHFGDGTRLSIL.

About this clonotype: A much larger clone lies a single base off, so this may be a read error. This chain uses TRBV3-1 with TRBJ2-2, with 15 bases lining up with TRBD2. This CDR3 comprises 19 residues. V was pared by 0 bases and J by 1 base, with 3 bases of the junction left unmatched. From germline, CDR1 is LGHDT and CDR2 YNNKEL (reference sequence). CDR3 nucleotides: TGTGCCAGCAGCCAAGATTGGACTAGCGGGGGGGTGAACACCGGGGAGCTGTTTTTT. Its translation: CASSQDWTSGGVNTGELFF.

This clonotype was detected once. The CDR3 DNA is TGCAGTGCTAAAATAGCGGGGTCCCGAAACGAGCAGTACTTC. As protein: CSAKIAGSRNEQYF. V gene TRBV20-1 combines with J gene TRBJ2-7; 8 bases match TRBD2. The V gene's germline CDR1 is DFQATT and CDR2 SNEGSKA (reference sequence). With V trimmed by 4 bases and J by 5 bases, 10 bases remained unmatched. This CDR3 is 14 amino acids long.

This clonotype was seen a handful of times. The genes are TRBV29-1 and TRBJ1-1; 7 bases match TRBD1. The germline gives CDR1 SQVTM, CDR2 ANQGSEA. The CDR3 length is 15 residues. The V segment lost 8 bases and the J segment 1 base; nucleotides outside the gene matches: 13. Here the CDR3 reads CSSAEAGGTNTEAFF. Here the CDR3 DNA reads TGCAGCTCCGCGGAGGCAGGGGGAACGAACACTGAAGCTTTCTTT.

This clonotype was recorded at least ten times. The rearrangement joins TRBV30 to TRBJ1-1; no definite D call. This CDR3 comprises 13 residues. V was cut by 5 bases and J by 2 bases, with 12 bases left in between. Germline CDR1 GTSNPN, CDR2 SVGIG (reference sequence). CDR3 protein: CAWDIQENTEAFF. The CDR3 bases are TGTGCCTGGGACATTCAGGAAAACACTGAAGCTTTCTTT.

This clonotype was counted ten times or more. CDR3 in DNA: TGTGCCAGCAGCCATGGGGGTTGGGAGACTGAAGCTTTCTTT. Its protein product is CASSHGGWETEAFF. This chain connects TRBV3-1 to TRBJ1-1; possibly TRBD1 for D (5 bases). V was clipped by 3 bases and J by 5 bases, with 13 bases between them. The germline gives CDR1 LGHDT, CDR2 YNNKEL (reference sequence). The CDR3 loop spans 14 amino acids.

This clonotype came up a few times. The chain joins TRBV7-8 to TRBJ1-2; D gene uncertain. CDR3 size: 15 residues. V was pared by 1 base and J by 2 bases, with 11 bases between. Germline V lookup: CDR1 SGHVS, CDR2 FQNEAQ. CDR3 region: CASSLGMGSNYGYTF. CDR3 sequence (DNA): TGTGCCAGCAGCTTAGGGATGGGGTCGAACTATGGCTACACCTTC.

In its sample, this clonotype was seen a few times. This chain links TRBV5-6 with TRBJ1-5, with a tentative D call TRBD1 (6 bases). Trimming stripped 5 bases from V and 0 bases from J, with 21 bases between. This CDR3 has 18 amino acids. Per the germline V gene, CDR1 is SGHDT and CDR2 is YYEEEE. CDR3 loop: CASSTGHRKYYSNQPQHF. DNA for the CDR3: TGTGCCAGCAGTACGGGACACAGGAAGTACTATAGCAATCAGCCCCAGCATTTT.

This chain connects TRBV5-6 to TRBJ2-2, with TRBD2 identical over 12 bases. This CDR3 is built from 16 residues. Germline CDR1 is SGHDT and CDR2 is YYEEEE. With V trimmed by 4 bases and J by 7 bases, 8 bases remained unmatched. The CDR3 is CASSRTSGADGGELFF. The CDR3 region has the DNA TGTGCCAGCAGCAGGACTAGCGGGGCGGACGGCGGGGAGCTGTTTTTT.